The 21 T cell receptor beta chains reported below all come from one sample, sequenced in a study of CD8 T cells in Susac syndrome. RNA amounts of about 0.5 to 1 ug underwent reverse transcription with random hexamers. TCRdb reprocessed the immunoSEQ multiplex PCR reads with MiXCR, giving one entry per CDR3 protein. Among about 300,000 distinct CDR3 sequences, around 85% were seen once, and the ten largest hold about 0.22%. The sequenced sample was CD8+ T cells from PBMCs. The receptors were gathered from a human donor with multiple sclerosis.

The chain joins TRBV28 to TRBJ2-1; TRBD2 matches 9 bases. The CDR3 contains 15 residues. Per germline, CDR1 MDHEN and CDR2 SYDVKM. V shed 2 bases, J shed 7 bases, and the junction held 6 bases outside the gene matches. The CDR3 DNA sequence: TGTGCCAGCAGTTTAGGAGCGGGAGGAAGGAATGAGCAGTTCTTC. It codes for CASSLGAGGRNEQFF.

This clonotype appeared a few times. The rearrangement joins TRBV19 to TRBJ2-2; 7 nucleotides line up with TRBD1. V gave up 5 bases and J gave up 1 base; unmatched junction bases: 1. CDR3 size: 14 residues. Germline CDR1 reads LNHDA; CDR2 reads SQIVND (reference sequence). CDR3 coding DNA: TGTGCCAGTAGTTGGACAGGGAACACCGGGGAGCTGTTTTTT. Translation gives CASSWTGNTGELFF.

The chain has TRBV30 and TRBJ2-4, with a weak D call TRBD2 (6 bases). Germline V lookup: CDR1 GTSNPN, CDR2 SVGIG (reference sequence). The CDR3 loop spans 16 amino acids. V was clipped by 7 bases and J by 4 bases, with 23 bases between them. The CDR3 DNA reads TGTGCCTCCGGAATGACTAGTTTTGGTCCGAAAAACATTCAGTACTTC. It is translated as CASGMTSFGPKNIQYF.

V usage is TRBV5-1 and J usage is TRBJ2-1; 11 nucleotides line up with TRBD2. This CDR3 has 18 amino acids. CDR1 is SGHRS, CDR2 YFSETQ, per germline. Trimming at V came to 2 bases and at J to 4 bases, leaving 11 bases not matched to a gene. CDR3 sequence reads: CASSLLAGGPSVYNEQFF. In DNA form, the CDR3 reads TGCGCCAGCAGCTTATTAGCGGGAGGGCCCTCGGTATACAATGAGCAGTTCTTC.

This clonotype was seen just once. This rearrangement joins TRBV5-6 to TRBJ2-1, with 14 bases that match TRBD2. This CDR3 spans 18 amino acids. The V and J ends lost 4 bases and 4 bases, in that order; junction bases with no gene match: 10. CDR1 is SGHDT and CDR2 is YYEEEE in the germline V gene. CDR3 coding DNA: TGTGCCAGCAGCCCTGTGGGACTAGCGGGAGAGGGATACAATGAGCAGTTCTTC. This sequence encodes CASSPVGLAGEGYNEQFF.

The CDR3 reads CAFSTGTLEKLFF. In DNA form, the CDR3 reads TGTGCCTTTTCGACAGGGACGTTAGAAAAACTGTTTTTT. The gene calls are TRBV30 and TRBJ1-4; TRBD1 matches 7 bases. The V and J ends lost 7 bases and 8 bases, in that order; junction bases with no gene match: 10. Germline CDR1 and CDR2: GTSNPN and SVGIG (reference sequence). The CDR3 runs 13 residues.

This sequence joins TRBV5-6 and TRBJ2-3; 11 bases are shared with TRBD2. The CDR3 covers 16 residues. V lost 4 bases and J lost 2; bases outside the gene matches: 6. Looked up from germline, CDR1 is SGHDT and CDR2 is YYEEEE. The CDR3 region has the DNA TGTGCCAGCAGCAGGGGGACTAGCGGAAACACAGATACGCAGTATTTT. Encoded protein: CASSRGTSGNTDTQYF.

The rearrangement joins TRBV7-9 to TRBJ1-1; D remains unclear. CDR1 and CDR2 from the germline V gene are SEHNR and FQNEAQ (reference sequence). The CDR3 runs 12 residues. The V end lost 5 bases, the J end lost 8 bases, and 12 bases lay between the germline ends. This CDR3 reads CASSKGGIEAFF. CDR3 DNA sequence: TGTGCCAGCAGCAAAGGAGGGATAGAAGCTTTCTTT.

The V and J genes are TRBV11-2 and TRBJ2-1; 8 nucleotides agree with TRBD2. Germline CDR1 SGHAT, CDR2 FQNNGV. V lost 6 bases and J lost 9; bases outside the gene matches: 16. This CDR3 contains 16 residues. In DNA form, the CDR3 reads TGTGCCAGCAGGGGAGCGGGGGTGCGCTTACCCGGTGAGCAGTTCTTC. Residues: CASRGAGVRLPGEQFF.

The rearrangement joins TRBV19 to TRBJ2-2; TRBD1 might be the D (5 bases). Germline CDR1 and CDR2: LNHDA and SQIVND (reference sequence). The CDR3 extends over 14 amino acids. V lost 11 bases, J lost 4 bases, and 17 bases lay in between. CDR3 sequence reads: CASGFGQLTGELFF. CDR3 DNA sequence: TGTGCCTCTGGCTTCGGACAACTCACCGGGGAGCTGTTTTTT.

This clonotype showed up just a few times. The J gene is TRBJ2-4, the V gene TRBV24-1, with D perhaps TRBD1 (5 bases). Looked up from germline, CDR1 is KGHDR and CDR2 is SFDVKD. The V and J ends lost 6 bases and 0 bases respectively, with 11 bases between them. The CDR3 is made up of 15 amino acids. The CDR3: CATSNPRAAKNIQYF. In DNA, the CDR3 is TGTGCCACCAGTAACCCCAGGGCAGCCAAAAACATTCAGTACTTC.

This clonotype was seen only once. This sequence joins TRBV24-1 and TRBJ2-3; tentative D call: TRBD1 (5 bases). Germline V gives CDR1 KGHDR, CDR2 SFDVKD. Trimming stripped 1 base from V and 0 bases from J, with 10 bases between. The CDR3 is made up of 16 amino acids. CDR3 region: CATSDFDSESTDTQYF. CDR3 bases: TGTGCCACCAGTGATTTTGACAGCGAAAGCACAGATACGCAGTATTTT.

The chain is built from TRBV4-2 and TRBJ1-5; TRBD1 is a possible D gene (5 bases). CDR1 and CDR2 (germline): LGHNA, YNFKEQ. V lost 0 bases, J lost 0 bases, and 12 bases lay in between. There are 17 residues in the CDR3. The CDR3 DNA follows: TGTGCCAGCAGCCAAGAAGGGGCGGACTATAGCAATCAGCCCCAGCATTTT. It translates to CASSQEGADYSNQPQHF.

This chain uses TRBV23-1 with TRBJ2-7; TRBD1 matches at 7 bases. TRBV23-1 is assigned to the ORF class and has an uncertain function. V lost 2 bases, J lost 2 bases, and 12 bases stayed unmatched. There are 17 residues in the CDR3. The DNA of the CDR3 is TGCGCCAGCAGTCAACCCTCCCGACAGGGCAGGACCTACGAGCAGTACTTC. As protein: CASSQPSRQGRTYEQYF.

The CDR3 DNA is TGTGCCAGTAGTACCTACAGGCTTGCTAATGAAAAACTGTTTTTT. Its protein is CASSTYRLANEKLFF. V usage is TRBV19 and J usage is TRBJ1-4, with D possibly matching TRBD1 (5 bases). Germline V gives CDR1 LNHDA, CDR2 SQIVND (reference sequence). V was cut by 4 bases and J by 3 bases, with 12 bases left in between. The CDR3 sequence is 15 residues long.

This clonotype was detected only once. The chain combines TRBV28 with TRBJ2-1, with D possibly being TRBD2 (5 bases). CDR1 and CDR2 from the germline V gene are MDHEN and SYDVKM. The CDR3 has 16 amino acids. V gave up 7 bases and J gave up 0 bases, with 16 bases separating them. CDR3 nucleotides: TGTGCCAGCACCCCGGACTGGAAAAGCTCCTACAATGAGCAGTTCTTC. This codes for CASTPDWKSSYNEQFF.

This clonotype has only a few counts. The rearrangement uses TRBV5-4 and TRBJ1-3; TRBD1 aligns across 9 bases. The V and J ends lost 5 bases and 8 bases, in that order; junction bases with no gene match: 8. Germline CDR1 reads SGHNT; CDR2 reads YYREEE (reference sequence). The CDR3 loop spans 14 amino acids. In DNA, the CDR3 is TGTGCCAGCAGTCAAAGGACAGGGGCATACACCATATATTTT. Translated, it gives CASSQRTGAYTIYF.

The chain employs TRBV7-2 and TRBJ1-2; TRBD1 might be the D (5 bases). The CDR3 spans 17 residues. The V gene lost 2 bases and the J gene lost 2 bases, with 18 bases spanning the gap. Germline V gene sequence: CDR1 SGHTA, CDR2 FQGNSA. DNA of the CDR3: TGTGCCAGCAGCTTAACGGGGGGGTGGCAGCAGAACTATGGCTACACCTTC. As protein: CASSLTGGWQQNYGYTF.

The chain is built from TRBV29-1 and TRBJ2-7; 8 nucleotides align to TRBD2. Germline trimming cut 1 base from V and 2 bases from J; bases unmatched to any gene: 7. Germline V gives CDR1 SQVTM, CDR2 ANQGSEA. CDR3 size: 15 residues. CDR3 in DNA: TGCAGCGTTGAAGGGGGATTAGCGGGGACCTACGAGCAGTACTTC. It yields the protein CSVEGGLAGTYEQYF.

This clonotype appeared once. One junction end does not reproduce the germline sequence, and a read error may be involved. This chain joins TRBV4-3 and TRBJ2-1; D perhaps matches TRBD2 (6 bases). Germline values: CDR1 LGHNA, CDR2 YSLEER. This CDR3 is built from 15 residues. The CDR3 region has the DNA TGCGCCAGCGGCCAAACGGGAGATGGGGCCGATGAGCAGTTCTTC. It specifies CASGQTGDGADEQFF.

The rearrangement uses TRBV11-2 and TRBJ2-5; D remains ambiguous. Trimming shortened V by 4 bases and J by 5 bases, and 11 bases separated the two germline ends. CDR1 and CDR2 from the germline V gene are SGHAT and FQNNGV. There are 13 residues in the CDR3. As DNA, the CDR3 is TGTGCCAGCAGCTCCTCCAATCGGGAGACCCAGTACTTC. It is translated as CASSSSNRETQYF.